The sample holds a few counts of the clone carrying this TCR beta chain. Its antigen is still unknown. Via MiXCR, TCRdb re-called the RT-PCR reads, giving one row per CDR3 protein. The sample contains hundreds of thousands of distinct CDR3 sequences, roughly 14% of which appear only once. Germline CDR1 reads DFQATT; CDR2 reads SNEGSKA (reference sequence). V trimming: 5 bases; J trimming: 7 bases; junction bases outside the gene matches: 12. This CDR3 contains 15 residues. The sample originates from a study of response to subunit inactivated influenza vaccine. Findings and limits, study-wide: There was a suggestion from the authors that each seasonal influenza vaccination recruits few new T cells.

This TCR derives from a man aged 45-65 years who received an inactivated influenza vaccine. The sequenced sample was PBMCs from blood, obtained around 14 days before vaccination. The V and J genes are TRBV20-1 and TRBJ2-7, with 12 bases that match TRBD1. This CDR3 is CSAGLTGQGAGEQYF. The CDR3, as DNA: TGCAGTGCTGGCCTTACGGGACAGGGGGCAGGAGAGCAGTACTTC.